One and the same sample provided the 30 T cell receptor beta chains below, sequenced in a study of cytomegalovirus exposure and HLA in healthy donors. With 60 Vbeta and 13 Jbeta primers, the PCR was carried out. Method: immunoSEQ multiplex PCR; TCRdb's copy keeps in-frame clones and lacks some. Its table records approximately 100,000 clones. The sample taken for sequencing was PBMCs. The source is a man aged 45-65 years in good health and CMV-seropositive.

J is TRBJ1-1 and V is TRBV7-9; a weak D match, TRBD1 (5 bases). Germline V gene sequence: CDR1 SEHNR, CDR2 FQNEAQ (reference sequence). The CDR3 is 11 amino acids. The DNA of the CDR3 is TGTGCTACACAGGAAGGGACTGAAGCTTTCTTT. Amino acids: CATQEGTEAFF.

The chain carries TRBV7-6 and TRBJ2-5, with D perhaps matching TRBD2 (6 bases). The CDR3 length is 16 residues. CDR1 SGHVS and CDR2 FNYEAQ come from the germline V gene. The V and J ends lost 1 base and 0 bases respectively, with 12 bases between them. The CDR3, as DNA: TGTGCCAGCAGCTTAGTGTCTAGCGACTACCAAGAGACCCAGTACTTC. It codes for CASSLVSSDYQETQYF.

The rearrangement uses TRBV5-1 and TRBJ2-2; 7 bases fit TRBD2. The junction had 8 bases not matched to a gene; V was cut back by 3 bases and J by 3 bases. The V gene's germline CDR1 is SGHRS and CDR2 YFSETQ. CDR3 size: 16 residues. CDR3: CASSYTGGPYTGELFF. The CDR3 DNA reads TGCGCCAGCAGCTATACGGGAGGCCCATACACCGGGGAGCTGTTTTTT. Full variable domain (outside the CDR3, taken from reference TRBV5-1 and TRBJ2-2): KAGVTQTPRYLIKTRGQQVTLSCSPISGHRSVSWYQQTPGQGLQFLFEYFSETQRNKGNFPGRFSGRQFSNSRSEMNVSTLELGDSALYLCASSYTGGPYTGELFFGEGSRLTVL.

The chain combines TRBV29-1 with TRBJ2-2; D not certain. The ends were cut back, 3 bases at V and 2 bases at J, with 7 bases in the middle. Germline-derived CDR1 and CDR2 are SQVTM and ANQGSEA. The CDR3 has 13 amino acids. CDR3 nucleotide sequence: TGCAGCGTTGACATTCTAAACACCGGGGAGCTGTTTTTT. It yields the protein CSVDILNTGELFF.

V is TRBV5-8 and J is TRBJ1-4; D may be TRBD1 (6 bases). This CDR3 has 13 residues. From germline, CDR1 is SGHTS and CDR2 YDEGEE. The V end lost 2 bases, the J end lost 8 bases, and 10 bases lay between the germline ends. CDR3 amino acids: CASSFQGFEKLFF. The CDR3 DNA sequence: TGTGCCAGCAGCTTCCAGGGGTTCGAAAAACTGTTTTTT.

The chain recombines TRBV4-3 with TRBJ1-5, with D tentatively TRBD1 (6 bases). The germline V and J ends were trimmed by 1 base and 4 bases, with 11 bases remaining between them. Germline values: CDR1 LGHNA, CDR2 YSLEER. The CDR3 runs 15 residues. The CDR3 DNA sequence: TGCGCCAGCAGCCAAGCGACAGGTCGAAATCAGCCCCAGCATTTT. It encodes CASSQATGRNQPQHF.

The chain combines TRBV4-2 with TRBJ1-4; D might be TRBD1 (5 bases). This CDR3 has 15 amino acids. The ends were cut back, 0 bases at V and 8 bases at J, with 13 bases in the middle. From germline, CDR1 is LGHNA and CDR2 YNFKEQ. The CDR3 nucleotides read TGTGCCAGCAGCCAAGATGATCAGGGTGGAGAAAAACTGTTTTTT. Its translation is CASSQDDQGGEKLFF.

The rearrangement uses TRBV7-3 and TRBJ2-3, with TRBD2 identical over 9 bases. The ends lost 5 bases at V and 6 bases at J; junction bases unmatched: 21. The CDR3 contains 19 residues. CDR1 is SGHTA and CDR2 is FQGTGA in the germline V gene. The CDR3 is CASSPVGWMSGRREDTQYF. The CDR3, as DNA: TGTGCCAGCAGCCCCGTCGGTTGGATGAGCGGGAGGCGGGAGGATACGCAGTATTTT.

The chain has TRBV11-3 and TRBJ2-1; 13 bases align to TRBD2. The V gene end was trimmed by 3 bases and the J gene end by 4 bases; junction bases not matched to a gene: 3. This CDR3 has 16 amino acids. The germline CDR1 and CDR2 sequences are SGHNT and YENEEA. The CDR3 bases are TGTGCCAGCAGCTTTGGGACTAGCGGGGCTTACAATGAGCAGTTCTTC. This sequence encodes CASSFGTSGAYNEQFF.

This chain uses TRBV19 with TRBJ1-1, with D maybe TRBD1 (6 bases). CDR1 and CDR2 (germline): LNHDA, SQIVND (reference sequence). Trimming stripped 1 base from V and 5 bases from J, with 11 bases between. This CDR3 comprises 14 residues. This chain's CDR3 is CASSIGDITTEAFF. The CDR3 DNA follows: TGTGCCAGTAGTATAGGGGACATTACGACTGAAGCTTTCTTT.

The chain recombines TRBV4-1 with TRBJ1-1; D gene unclear. Trimming shortened V by 1 base and J by 2 bases, and 14 bases separated the two germline ends. Germline V gives CDR1 MGHRA, CDR2 YSYEKL. This CDR3 region has 16 residues. As DNA, the CDR3 is TGCGCCAGCAGCCAAGGGGCCGTCAGGAAAAACACTGAAGCTTTCTTT. Amino acids: CASSQGAVRKNTEAFF.

This chain connects TRBV9 to TRBJ2-5, with D tentatively TRBD1 (6 bases). The germline CDR1 and CDR2 sequences are SGDLS and YYNGEE. The length of the CDR3 is 14 residues. V lost 4 bases, J lost 8 bases, and 18 bases lay in between. The DNA for the CDR3 is TGTGCCAGCAGCCCAGGGACACCACCACGTACCCAGTACTTC. This translates into CASSPGTPPRTQYF.

The V call is TRBV30, the J call TRBJ1-5, with 8 bases fitting TRBD1. This CDR3 comprises 18 residues. V was clipped by 0 bases and J by 4 bases; unmatched bases: 14. CDR1 is GTSNPN, CDR2 SVGIG, per germline (reference sequence). As DNA, the CDR3 is TGTGCCTGGAGTGTAGGGGGTCGGGACAGGAATTCAAATCAGCCCCAGCATTTT. As protein: CAWSVGGRDRNSNQPQHF. Variable domain in full (rest from reference TRBV30 and TRBJ1-5): SQTIHQWPATLVQPVGSPLSLECTVEGTSNPNLYWYRQAAGRGLQLLFYSVGIGQISSEVPQNLSASRPQDRQFILSSKKLLLSDSGFYLCAWSVGGRDRNSNQPQHFGDGTRLSIL.

The gene calls are TRBV7-3 and TRBJ1-1; TRBD1 might be the D (5 bases). The CDR3 runs to 14 residues. The V end was cut by 3 bases, the J end by 0 bases, with 8 bases between. Germline values: CDR1 SGHTA, CDR2 FQGTGA. The CDR3 nucleotides are TGTGCCAGCAGCTTGGGGCCCCTGAACACTGAAGCTTTCTTT. This sequence encodes CASSLGPLNTEAFF.

The J gene is TRBJ2-3, the V gene TRBV10-3; a possible D gene is TRBD2 (7 bases). CDR3 length: 13 amino acids. V lost 9 bases and J 1 base, leaving 11 bases between the germline ends. Germline CDR1 is ENHRY and CDR2 is SYGVKD. In DNA, the CDR3 is TGTGCCATGGGGGGGGCCCGCACAGATACGCAGTATTTT. Translation: CAMGGARTDTQYF.

The V call is TRBV7-2, the J call TRBJ2-7; 8 nucleotides line up with TRBD2. V lost 5 bases and J lost 7; bases outside the gene matches: 13. The CDR3 spans 15 residues. From germline, CDR1 is SGHTA and CDR2 FQGNSA. The CDR3 DNA is TGTGCCAGCAGCGACACCGGGACTAGGTCGAAAGAGCAGTACTTC. Translating it yields CASSDTGTRSKEQYF.

J is TRBJ2-5 and V is TRBV5-1, with D tentatively TRBD2 (6 bases). Germline V lookup: CDR1 SGHRS, CDR2 YFSETQ. Trimming shortened V by 2 bases and J by 5 bases, and 10 bases separated the two germline ends. The length of the CDR3 is 13 residues. CDR3 coding DNA: TGCGCCAGCAGCTTACTAGCCGGGGAGACCCAGTACTTC. Protein sequence: CASSLLAGETQYF.

V and J are TRBV18 and TRBJ1-2; tentative D call: TRBD1 (5 bases). CDR3 length equals 13 residues. CDR1 KGHSH and CDR2 LQKENI come from the germline V gene. Trimming pared 6 bases from V and 4 bases from J, leaving 12 bases between. DNA of the CDR3: TGTGCCAGCTCCTCGGGGGATGGCTATGGCTACACCTTC. Protein: CASSSGDGYGYTF.

The chain carries TRBV6-1 and TRBJ1-1; 7 bases are a match to TRBD1. Trimming removed 2 bases from V and 4 bases from J; junction bases left unmatched: 4. The CDR3 totals 14 residues. CDR1 is MNHNS, CDR2 SASEGT, per germline. The CDR3 is CASSEWRTGTEAFF. The CDR3 DNA reads TGTGCCAGCAGTGAATGGCGGACAGGCACTGAAGCTTTCTTT.

The V call is TRBV19, the J call TRBJ1-1, with a weak D call TRBD1 (5 bases). This CDR3 spans 12 amino acids. Trimming stripped 6 bases from V and 4 bases from J, with 9 bases between. Germline CDR1 LNHDA, CDR2 SQIVND (reference sequence). The CDR3 reads CASRNRRTEAFF. Here the CDR3 DNA reads TGTGCCAGTAGGAACAGGCGCACTGAAGCTTTCTTT.

CDR3 sequence: CASSRDRGGMNTEAFF. The DNA of the CDR3 is TGTGCCAGCTCACGCGACAGGGGAGGAATGAACACTGAAGCTTTCTTT. The rearrangement joins TRBV18 to TRBJ1-1; the match to TRBD1 covers 8 bases. The CDR3 contains 16 residues. Trimming at V came to 4 bases and at J to 0 bases, leaving 7 bases not matched to a gene. Germline-derived CDR1 and CDR2 are KGHSH and LQKENI.

The chain employs TRBV11-3 and TRBJ1-1; possible D gene TRBD1, 5 bases. The CDR3 extends over 14 amino acids. Trimming took off 3 bases at V and 1 base at J, with 9 bases between the two ends. Per germline, CDR1 SGHNT and CDR2 YENEEA. The CDR3 DNA reads as TGTGCCAGCAGCTTCCTAGACAGGAACACTGAAGCTTTCTTT. It translates to CASSFLDRNTEAFF.

The chain carries TRBV4-1 and TRBJ1-5, with D unclear. Germline CDR1 reads MGHRA; CDR2 reads YSYEKL. The CDR3 contains 13 residues. Between the trimmed V and J ends, which lost 4 bases and 4 bases, there was a span of 8 bases. CDR3 DNA sequence: TGCGCCAGCAGCCGGACTGTAAATCAGCCCCAGCATTTT. This sequence encodes CASSRTVNQPQHF.

The chain uses TRBV18 and TRBJ2-7; perhaps TRBD2 as D (5 bases). The V gene's germline CDR1 is KGHSH and CDR2 LQKENI. The V gene lost 0 bases and the J gene lost 0 bases, with 9 bases spanning the gap. The CDR3 loop spans 15 amino acids. In nucleotides, the CDR3 is TGTGCCAGCTCACCACCGGGGAGCCTCTCCTACGAGCAGTACTTC. The encoded protein is CASSPPGSLSYEQYF.

V is TRBV9 and J is TRBJ2-5, with D hard to call. The germline V gene has CDR1 SGDLS and CDR2 YYNGEE. CDR3 length equals 12 residues. V was clipped by 3 bases and J by 5 bases, with 8 bases between them. The CDR3 nucleotides are TGTGCCAGCAGCGGGCCCAGGGAGACCCAGTACTTC. Its translation: CASSGPRETQYF.

The rearrangement uses TRBV11-1 and TRBJ2-5; 13 bases agree with TRBD2. The V gene end was trimmed by 4 bases and the J gene end by 4 bases; junction bases not matched to a gene: 3. From germline, CDR1 is SGHAT and CDR2 FQDESV (reference sequence). The CDR3 has 15 amino acids. CDR3 amino acids: CASSYGLAGAETQYF. DNA for the CDR3: TGTGCCAGCAGCTATGGACTAGCGGGAGCAGAGACCCAGTACTTC. Based on the CDR3 plus reference TRBV11-1 and TRBJ2-5, the full variable domain is EAEVAQSPRYKITEKSQAVAFWCDPISGHATLYWYRQILGQGPELLVQFQDESVVDDSQLPKDRFSAERLKGVDSTLKIQPAELGDSAMYLCASSYGLAGAETQYFGPGTRLLVL.

The gene calls are TRBV9 and TRBJ1-3, with 9 bases identical to TRBD1. The germline CDR1 and CDR2 sequences are SGDLS and YYNGEE. Losses at the gene ends were 0 bases for V and 3 bases for J; bases not matched to a gene: 7. The CDR3 extends over 17 amino acids. The DNA for the CDR3 is TGTGCCAGCAGCGTAGCGGGGGACAGGGCAAGTGGAAACACCATATATTTT. It encodes CASSVAGDRASGNTIYF.

This chain joins TRBV19 and TRBJ2-1, with D maybe TRBD2 (6 bases). V was clipped by 6 bases and J by 7 bases, with 22 bases between them. Germline-derived CDR1 and CDR2 are LNHDA and SQIVND (reference sequence). This CDR3 region has 16 residues. The CDR3 spells CASRRRAGPQENEQFF. CDR3 bases: TGTGCCAGTAGAAGGAGGGCGGGCCCCCAGGAGAATGAGCAGTTCTTC.

The chain couples TRBV9 to TRBJ2-3, with a tentative D call TRBD1 (5 bases). This CDR3 spans 14 amino acids. V gave up 7 bases and J gave up 3 bases, with 15 bases separating them. Per germline, CDR1 SGDLS and CDR2 YYNGEE. The DNA of the CDR3 is TGTGCCAGCGGTCGGGCAGGGTGGACAGATACGCAGTATTTT. It is translated as CASGRAGWTDTQYF. Using reference TRBV9 and TRBJ2-3 for the parts outside the CDR3, the full variable domain is DSGVTQTPKHLITATGQRVTLRCSPRSGDLSVYWYQQSLDQGLQFLIQYYNGEERAKGNILERFSAQQFPDLHSELNLSSLELGDSALYFCASGRAGWTDTQYFGPGTRLTVL.

The genes are TRBV9 and TRBJ1-1; possible D gene TRBD1, 6 bases. V dropped 3 bases and J dropped 0 bases, with 9 bases sitting between them. The CDR3 consists of 14 residues. Germline V lookup: CDR1 SGDLS, CDR2 YYNGEE. The CDR3, as DNA: TGTGCCAGCAGCGCGACAGGTATGAACACTGAAGCTTTCTTT. It codes for CASSATGMNTEAFF.